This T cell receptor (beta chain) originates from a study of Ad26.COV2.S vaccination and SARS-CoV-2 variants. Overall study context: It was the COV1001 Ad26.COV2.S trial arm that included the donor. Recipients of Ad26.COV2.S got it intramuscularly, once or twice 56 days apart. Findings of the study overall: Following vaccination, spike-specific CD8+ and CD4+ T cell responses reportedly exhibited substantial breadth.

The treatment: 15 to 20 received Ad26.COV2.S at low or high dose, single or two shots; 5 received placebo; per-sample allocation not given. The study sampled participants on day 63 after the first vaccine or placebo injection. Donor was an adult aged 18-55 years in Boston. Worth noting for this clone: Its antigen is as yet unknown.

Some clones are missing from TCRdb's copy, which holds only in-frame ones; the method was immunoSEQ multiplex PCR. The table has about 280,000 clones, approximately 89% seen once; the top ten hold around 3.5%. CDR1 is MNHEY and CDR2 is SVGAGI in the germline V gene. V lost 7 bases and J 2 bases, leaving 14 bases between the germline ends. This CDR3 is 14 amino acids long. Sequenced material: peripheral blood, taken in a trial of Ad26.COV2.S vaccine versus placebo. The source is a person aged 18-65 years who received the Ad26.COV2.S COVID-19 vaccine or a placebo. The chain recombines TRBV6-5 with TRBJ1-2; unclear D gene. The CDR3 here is CASTPDGSNYGYTF. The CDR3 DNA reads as TGTGCCAGCACTCCAGACGGATCCAACTATGGCTACACCTTC.